One sample yielded the 21 T cell receptor beta chains listed below, sequenced in a study of cytomegalovirus exposure and HLA in healthy donors. Primers: 60 Vbeta forward and 13 Jbeta reverse. Only in-frame clones appear in the TCRdb table, and some are missing; sequencing was by immunoSEQ multiplex PCR. The sample gives 130,000 to 150,000 clones, 80% to 90% of which show up once; 2.5% is in the top ten. Sequencing was carried out using PBMCs. The receptors shown here come from a boy between 2 and 10 years old in good health and CMV-seronegative.

The rearrangement joins TRBV6-5 to TRBJ2-7, with 8 bases identical to TRBD2. CDR1 is MNHEY and CDR2 is SVGAGI in the germline V gene. V lost 9 bases, J lost 4 bases, and 5 bases stayed unmatched. The CDR3 sequence is 12 residues long. CDR3 in amino acids: CASGGGRYEQYF. The CDR3 nucleotides are TGTGCCAGTGGGGGCGGGAGGTACGAGCAGTACTTC.

This clone is a singleton in its sample. Lacking the conserved final phenylalanine or tryptophan, this CDR3 likely reflects a read error. The chain links TRBV27 to TRBJ1-5, with 7 bases that match TRBD1. The V segment lost 2 bases and the J segment 7 bases; nucleotides outside the gene matches: 5. The CDR3 runs to 14 residues. Germline V CDR1 and CDR2: MNHEY, SMNVEV (reference sequence). The CDR3 sequence is CASSLGGGEQPQHL. The CDR3 DNA sequence: TGTGCCAGCAGTTTAGGAGGGGGCGAACAGCCCCAGCATCTT.

The chain combines TRBV7-3 with TRBJ2-1; a weak D match, TRBD1 (7 bases). The germline gives CDR1 SGHTA, CDR2 FQGTGA. V dropped 3 bases and J dropped 10 bases, with 13 bases sitting between them. This CDR3 region has 13 residues. The CDR3 loop reads CASSFGPGGEQFF. CDR3 sequence (DNA): TGTGCCAGCAGCTTTGGGCCAGGGGGGGAGCAGTTCTTC.

The genes are TRBV7-6 and TRBJ2-7; TRBD1 agrees at 8 bases. J gave up 3 bases and V 4 bases, and 14 bases lay outside the gene matches. The CDR3 has 17 residues. Germline CDR1 reads SGHVS; CDR2 reads FNYEAQ. CDR3 region: CASSWGPDRVPRYEQYF. The CDR3 DNA reads TGTGCCAGCAGCTGGGGCCCGGACAGGGTTCCCCGCTACGAGCAGTACTTC.

The V call is TRBV30, the J call TRBJ1-6; 7 bases agree with TRBD1. After removal of 2 bases from V and 11 bases from J, the junction contained 9 bases not matched to a gene. The length of the CDR3 is 14 residues. Germline V gene lookup returns CDR1 GTSNPN and CDR2 SVGIG (reference sequence). As DNA, the CDR3 is TGTGCCTGGAGTATACGGACAGGCATGACACCCCTCCACTTT. It is translated as CAWSIRTGMTPLHF. The full variable domain, in which reference TRBV30 and TRBJ1-6 provide the parts outside the CDR3, is SQTIHQWPATLVQPVGSPLSLECTVEGTSNPNLYWYRQAAGRGLQLLFYSVGIGQISSEVPQNLSASRPQDRQFILSSKKLLLSDSGFYLCAWSIRTGMTPLHFGNGTRLTVT.

The chain employs TRBV18 and TRBJ2-3; 12 bases match TRBD2. CDR3 length: 18 residues. The trim removed 11 bases at V and 0 bases at J, leaving 15 bases unmatched. CDR1 is KGHSH and CDR2 is LQKENI in the germline V gene. In DNA, the CDR3 is TGTGCCCCGCGGCGGGCTAGCGGGGGGGCAATTAGCACAGATACGCAGTATTTT. This encodes CAPRRASGGAISTDTQYF.

The rearrangement joins TRBV7-2 to TRBJ1-2; unclear D gene. Deletions cut 1 base from V and 7 bases from J, with 19 bases between. This CDR3 is 16 amino acids long. Germline V lookup: CDR1 SGHTA, CDR2 FQGNSA. CDR3 nucleotides: TGTGCCAGCAGCTTAGATATCGGACGGCTACGGGGTGGCTACACCTTC. It is translated as CASSLDIGRLRGGYTF.

V usage is TRBV19 and J usage is TRBJ2-7, with 11 bases lining up with TRBD2. V trimming: 5 bases; J trimming: 2 bases; junction bases outside the gene matches: 5. Germline V lookup: CDR1 LNHDA, CDR2 SQIVND (reference sequence). There are 15 residues in the CDR3. CDR3 nucleotides: TGTGCCAGTAGTGCGACTAGCGGGGAAACCTACGAGCAGTACTTC. It specifies CASSATSGETYEQYF.

The V call is TRBV6-5, the J call TRBJ2-5; no definite D call. Germline CDR1 reads MNHEY; CDR2 reads SVGAGI. Trimming took off 0 bases at V and 4 bases at J, with 9 bases between the two ends. CDR3 length: 14 amino acids. The CDR3 is CASSYSSRRETQYF. As DNA, the CDR3 is TGTGCCAGCAGTTACTCGTCCCGCAGAGAGACCCAGTACTTC.

The gene calls are TRBV29-1 and TRBJ1-1; 8 nucleotides match TRBD1. The germline V gene has CDR1 SQVTM and CDR2 ANQGSEA. This CDR3 region has 12 residues. Trimming at V came to 3 bases and at J to 10 bases, leaving 7 bases not matched to a gene. This CDR3 reads CSVDGQGAAAFF. Here the CDR3 DNA reads TGCAGCGTTGACGGCCAGGGGGCAGCAGCTTTCTTT.

Written as DNA, the CDR3 is TGTGCCAGCACCCTTGGACAGGGGATAGGGGAGACCCAGTACTTC. It is translated as CASTLGQGIGETQYF. This rearrangement joins TRBV9 to TRBJ2-5, with 9 bases identical to TRBD1. The CDR3 is 15 amino acids. The junction had 11 bases not matched to a gene; V was cut back by 6 bases and J by 5 bases. Germline V gene lookup returns CDR1 SGDLS and CDR2 YYNGEE.

This clone was observed a handful of times. The J gene is TRBJ2-7, the V gene TRBV5-5; perhaps TRBD1 as D (5 bases). The CDR3 is made up of 15 amino acids. Per the germline V gene, CDR1 is SGHKS and CDR2 is YYEKEE (reference sequence). Trimming took off 0 bases at V and 3 bases at J, with 13 bases between the two ends. CDR3 in amino acids: CASSLERGPGYEQYF. The CDR3, as DNA: TGTGCCAGCAGCTTGGAAAGGGGTCCCGGCTACGAGCAGTACTTC.

V gene TRBV21-1 combines with J gene TRBJ2-5; the table's D call TRBD2 went unverified against the DNA. TRBV21-1 represents a pseudogene. CDR3 length: 15 amino acids. The CDR3 region is CASSREEETQETQYF. The CDR3 nucleotides read TGTGCCAGCAGTCGGGAGGAGGAGACACAAGAGACCCAGTACTTC.

The chain uses TRBV7-2 and TRBJ1-6; 9 positions match TRBD1. V lost 5 bases to trimming and J lost 7 bases; unmatched junction nucleotides: 9. CDR1 is SGHTA and CDR2 is FQGNSA in the germline V gene. This CDR3 has 16 residues. The CDR3 DNA reads as TGTGCCAGCAGCCCACAACAGGGGGCCAGGAATTCACCCCTCCACTTT. Amino acids: CASSPQQGARNSPLHF.

V is TRBV10-1 and J is TRBJ2-1; 15 bases are shared with TRBD2. CDR1 WNHNN and CDR2 SYGVQD come from the germline V gene (reference sequence). The CDR3 extends over 17 amino acids. V was pared by 5 bases and J by 4 bases, with 6 bases of the junction left unmatched. In nucleotides, the CDR3 is TGCGCCAGCAGTTCGGGACTAGCGGGAGGCCTATACAATGAGCAGTTCTTC. Encoded protein: CASSSGLAGGLYNEQFF.

V is TRBV9 and J is TRBJ2-1; a possible D gene is TRBD1 (6 bases). The CDR3 runs to 17 residues. Trimming removed 4 bases from V and 5 bases from J, with 22 bases in between. In germline, CDR1 is SGDLS, CDR2 YYNGEE. The CDR3 spells CASSLQGSGPGHNEQFF. The CDR3 region has the DNA TGTGCCAGCAGCCTTCAGGGGTCGGGGCCAGGCCACAATGAGCAGTTCTTC.

This chain links TRBV25-1 with TRBJ2-7; D might be TRBD1 (7 bases). CDR1 and CDR2 from the germline V gene are MGHDK and SYGVNS. CDR3 length equals 15 residues. V was shortened by 3 bases and J by 3 bases, with 15 bases between the two germline ends. CDR3 sequence: CASSESGRGVYEQYF. CDR3 nucleotides: TGTGCCAGCAGTGAGAGCGGCAGGGGGGTCTACGAGCAGTACTTC.

The genes are TRBV7-6 and TRBJ2-6, with D unresolved. This CDR3 has 13 residues. Deletions cut 0 bases from V and 6 bases from J, with 3 bases between. Germline CDR1 and CDR2: SGHVS and FNYEAQ. CDR3 nucleotide sequence: TGTGCCAGCAGCTTAGCCCTGGCCAACGTCCTGACTTTC. The encoded protein is CASSLALANVLTF.

V is TRBV19 and J is TRBJ2-7, with 10 bases fitting TRBD2. With 5 bases clipped from V and 2 bases from J, the junction kept 9 bases outside the gene matches. From germline, CDR1 is LNHDA and CDR2 SQIVND (reference sequence). The CDR3 contains 16 residues. CDR3 DNA sequence: TGTGCCAGTAGTCAGGCTAGCGGGGGCCCTACCTACGAGCAGTACTTC. Protein: CASSQASGGPTYEQYF.

This chain connects TRBV9 to TRBJ1-1; D is ambiguous. Germline CDR1 SGDLS, CDR2 YYNGEE. CDR3 length equals 14 residues. V gave up 5 bases and J gave up 3 bases, with 14 bases separating them. The CDR3 loop reads CASRQAGRYTEAFF. The CDR3 DNA reads as TGTGCCAGCAGACAAGCAGGTCGGTACACTGAAGCTTTCTTT.

CDR3 nucleotides: TGCGCCAGCAGCCAATCCGGTCTCCGAAGCGATGAGCAGTTCTTC. Amino acid sequence: CASSQSGLRSDEQFF. The rearrangement uses TRBV4-1 and TRBJ2-1; D remains unclear. V dropped 2 bases and J dropped 8 bases, with 16 bases sitting between them. This CDR3 has 15 residues. Germline CDR1 and CDR2: MGHRA and YSYEKL.